Below, 32 T cell receptor beta chains from the same sample are listed, as sequenced in a study of vaccination effects on CD4 cells after COVID-19. Only in-frame clones appear in the TCRdb table, and some are missing; sequencing was by immunoSEQ multiplex PCR. Of over 25,000 clones in the sample, over 75% were seen once. ViraFEST expansion of antigen-specific CD4+ T cells with viral peptide pools preceded sequencing. Investigators separated out CD4+ T cells once less than 11 days of culture had passed. Either the BNT162b2 or mRNA-1273 vaccine was given to participants in two doses. Their antigens are not known. The input for sequencing was CD4+ T cells from PBMCs cultured with SARS-CoV-2 spike peptides, taken after COVID-19 vaccination. These receptors all come from a human donor who received a COVID-19 vaccine. Some clones in this sample may be carry-over from other donors' samples.

The table lists this clone with a few counts. This chain uses TRBV2 with TRBJ1-5; D is undetermined. With 8 bases removed from V and 4 bases from J, the gap between germline ends came to 9 bases. There are 12 residues in the CDR3. Per the germline V gene, CDR1 is SNHLY and CDR2 is FYNNEI. The DNA of the CDR3 is TGTGCCAGCGCACGGGGAAATCAGCCCCAGCATTTT. Amino acid sequence: CASARGNQPQHF.

The rearrangement joins TRBV5-1 to TRBJ2-7; 8 bases align to TRBD1. Germline-derived CDR1 and CDR2 are SGHRS and YFSETQ. CDR3 length: 15 amino acids. The V segment lost 2 bases and the J segment 6 bases; nucleotides outside the gene matches: 10. The CDR3 protein is CASSFQPGQAGEQYV. CDR3 nucleotides: TGCGCCAGCAGCTTTCAACCGGGACAGGCAGGCGAGCAGTACGTC.

This clone was counted between two and nine times. The gene calls are TRBV2 and TRBJ1-5; D gene unclear. The CDR3 length is 14 residues. Germline V gives CDR1 SNHLY, CDR2 FYNNEI. V was clipped by 2 bases and J by 7 bases, with 12 bases between them. CDR3 residues: CASSELGAGQPQHF. CDR3 DNA sequence: TGTGCCAGCAGTGAATTGGGCGCGGGGCAGCCCCAGCATTTT.

This chain uses TRBV6-2 or TRBV6-3 with TRBJ1-2, with 11 bases matching TRBD1. Per the germline V gene, CDR1 is MNHEY and CDR2 is SVGEGT. After removal of 6 bases from V and 6 bases from J, the junction contained 6 bases not matched to a gene. This CDR3 comprises 14 residues. The CDR3, as DNA: TGTGCCAGCAGCAGGGACAGGGGGATAAATGGCTACACCTTC. Protein product: CASSRDRGINGYTF.

This clone came up once. This rearrangement joins TRBV6-1 to TRBJ1-4; no definite D call. Germline CDR1 MNHNS, CDR2 SASEGT. Trimming shortened V by 3 bases and J by 4 bases, and 9 bases separated the two germline ends. CDR3 size: 14 residues. This CDR3 reads CASSDRQNNEKLFF. For the CDR3, the DNA is TGTGCCAGCAGTGACAGGCAGAATAATGAAAAACTGTTTTTT.

The V and J genes are TRBV7-2 and TRBJ1-2; no definite D call. This CDR3 is built from 14 residues. Germline V CDR1 and CDR2: SGHTA, FQGNSA. V shed 5 bases and J shed 0 bases, with 10 bases lying between them. The CDR3 sequence: CASSNSLANYGYTF. As DNA, the CDR3 is TGTGCCAGCAGCAACAGTTTAGCTAACTATGGCTACACCTTC.

This clone was counted only a few times. V gene TRBV28 combines with J gene TRBJ1-6, with 8 bases that match TRBD1. With 4 bases clipped from V and 7 bases from J, the junction kept 3 bases outside the gene matches. From germline, CDR1 is MDHEN and CDR2 SYDVKM. The CDR3 spans 14 residues. The CDR3 nucleotides read TGTGCCAGCAGTTACAGGGGGTCAAATTCACCCCTCCACTTT. It specifies CASSYRGSNSPLHF.

CDR3: CASSRGQSNTGELFF. CDR3 coding DNA: TGCGCCAGCAGCCGAGGACAGTCTAACACCGGGGAGCTGTTTTTT. V usage is TRBV4-3 and J usage is TRBJ2-2; possible D gene TRBD1, 6 bases. Deletions cut 4 bases from V and 2 bases from J, with 11 bases between. Germline lookup yields CDR1 LGHNA and CDR2 YSLEER. There are 15 residues in the CDR3.

The CDR3 region is CASSLLSLDYNEQFF. CDR3 DNA: TGCGCCAGCAGCTTGCTCAGTCTAGATTACAATGAGCAGTTCTTC. The rearrangement uses TRBV5-1 and TRBJ2-1, with D uncertain. Between the trimmed V and J ends, which lost 1 base and 4 bases, there was a span of 12 bases. Germline V gives CDR1 SGHRS, CDR2 YFSETQ. The CDR3 extends over 15 amino acids.

The V call is TRBV3-1 (or the pseudogene TRBV3-2), the J call TRBJ2-3; D tentatively reads TRBD1 or TRBD2 (5 bases each). The CDR3 runs to 17 residues. Germline CDR1 and CDR2: LGHDT and YNNKEL (reference sequence). Trimming left V 0 bases short and J 3 bases short, with 16 bases between. Written as DNA, the CDR3 is TGTGCCAGCAGCCAAGATCTTTTTCCAGGGAGTACAGATACGCAGTATTTT. This codes for CASSQDLFPGSTDTQYF.

The rearrangement links TRBV5-6 to TRBJ2-3; 9 positions agree with TRBD1. The germline V gene encodes CDR1 SGHDT and CDR2 YYEEEE. The CDR3 has 15 amino acids. With 5 bases clipped from V and 0 bases from J, the junction kept 4 bases outside the gene matches. As DNA, the CDR3 is TGTGCCAGCAGAAGGACAGGGGATAGCACAGATACGCAGTATTTT. Its translation is CASRRTGDSTDTQYF. Drawing the rest from reference TRBV5-6 and TRBJ2-3, the complete variable domain is DAGVTQSPTHLIKTRGQQVTLRCSPKSGHDTVSWYQQALGQGPQFIFQYYEEEERQRGNFPDRFSGHQFPNYSSELNVNALLLGDSALYLCASRRTGDSTDTQYFGPGTRLTVL.

The CDR3 DNA reads TGTGCCACCAGTGATTATTGGCGGGACAATGAGCAGTTCTTC. It codes for CATSDYWRDNEQFF. This chain joins TRBV24-1 and TRBJ2-1; a weak D match, TRBD2 (5 bases). V was cut by 2 bases and J by 5 bases, with 9 bases left in between. Germline assignment: CDR1 KGHDR and CDR2 SFDVKD. This CDR3 is 14 amino acids long.

In nucleotides, the CDR3 is TGTGCCAGCAGCTCCGGCCTTACGGGGCAGCCCCAGCATTTT. It is translated as CASSSGLTGQPQHF. The V gene is TRBV5-5, the J gene TRBJ1-5; D is undetermined. Deletions cut 3 bases from V and 7 bases from J, with 14 bases between. Germline-derived CDR1 and CDR2 are SGHKS and YYEKEE (reference sequence). The CDR3 is made up of 14 amino acids.

As for this clone: This sample also contains other DNA sequences that code for the same CDR3. The CDR3 protein is CASSQDVGGQGRGNTIYF. DNA of the CDR3: TGCGCCAGCAGCCAAGATGTAGGGGGACAGGGCAGAGGAAACACCATATATTTT. The chain joins TRBV4-1 to TRBJ1-3; 9 nucleotides agree with TRBD1. J lost 4 bases, V lost 0 bases, and 10 bases had no gene match. Germline loops: CDR1 MGHRA, CDR2 YSYEKL. The CDR3 runs to 18 residues.

The chain has TRBV5-1 and TRBJ1-1; D is undetermined. Germline lookup yields CDR1 SGHRS and CDR2 YFSETQ. Between the trimmed V and J ends, which lost 0 bases and 1 base, there was a span of 4 bases. CDR3 length: 13 amino acids. The CDR3 nucleotides are TGCGCCAGCAGCTTGGAACAGAACACTGAAGCTTTCTTT. It translates to CASSLEQNTEAFF.

The V gene is TRBV24-1, the J gene TRBJ1-5; the match to TRBD1 covers 7 bases. The CDR3 is 15 amino acids. CDR1 and CDR2 from the germline V gene are KGHDR and SFDVKD. Losses at the gene ends were 4 bases for V and 0 bases for J; bases not matched to a gene: 2. The CDR3 DNA is TGTGCCACCAGTGAGGGGACAGTTAGCAATCAGCCCCAGCATTTT. It codes for CATSEGTVSNQPQHF.

In its sample, this clone was seen a few times. The chain combines TRBV2 with TRBJ2-7, with TRBD1 matching over 12 bases. Looked up from germline, CDR1 is SNHLY and CDR2 is FYNNEI. The J segment lost 4 bases and the V segment lost 7 bases, leaving 5 bases of the junction unmatched. This CDR3 is built from 14 residues. The CDR3 here is CASTRDRGPYEQYV. CDR3 coding DNA: TGTGCCAGCACTAGGGACAGGGGGCCGTACGAGCAGTACGTC.

This clone was seen a single time. The chain combines TRBV6-2 or TRBV6-3 with TRBJ2-4; a possible D gene is TRBD1 (5 bases). Trimming shortened V by 6 bases and J by 6 bases, and 15 bases separated the two germline ends. The CDR3 totals 14 residues. Germline V gene data show CDR1 as MNHEY and CDR2 as SVGEGT. CDR3 DNA: TGTGCCAGCAGCTCAGGGTTTAGGGGAAACATTCAGTACTTC. It translates to CASSSGFRGNIQYF.

The chain recombines TRBV5-4 with TRBJ2-3, with TRBD2 as a possible D gene (6 bases). Germline V gene lookup returns CDR1 SGHNT and CDR2 YYREEE (reference sequence). The V end lost 0 bases, the J end lost 4 bases, and 12 bases lay between the germline ends. This CDR3 contains 15 residues. Here the CDR3 reads CASSLAGDRPDTQYF. The CDR3 DNA reads TGTGCCAGCAGCTTGGCGGGGGATCGGCCAGATACGCAGTATTTT.

This clone was seen more than once but under ten times. This chain uses TRBV2 with TRBJ2-7; 11 bases are shared with TRBD1. The V gene end was trimmed by 7 bases and the J gene end by 4 bases; junction bases not matched to a gene: 6. Germline-derived CDR1 and CDR2 are SNHLY and FYNNEI. The CDR3 loop spans 14 amino acids. CDR3 residues: CASIRDRGLYEQYV. The CDR3 coding sequence is TGTGCCAGCATCCGGGACAGGGGGTTGTACGAGCAGTACGTC.

The CDR3 reads CASSKAKVAGQETQYF. Here the CDR3 DNA reads TGTGCCAGCAGCAAAGCAAAGGTGGCAGGCCAAGAGACCCAGTACTTC. The J gene is TRBJ2-5, the V gene TRBV21-1; the D call in the table, TRBD1, was not verified against the DNA. TRBV21-1 is classified as a pseudogene. The CDR3 has 16 amino acids.

The gene calls are TRBV11-2 and TRBJ2-7; TRBD2 is a possible D gene (6 bases). This CDR3 spans 13 amino acids. The V end was cut by 3 bases, the J end by 3 bases, with 9 bases between. Per germline, CDR1 SGHAT and CDR2 FQNNGV. CDR3 bases: TGTGCCAGCAGCTTCTCCGGGGGCTACGAGCAGTACGTC. It specifies CASSFSGGYEQYV.

The chain links TRBV30 to TRBJ1-4; 9 nucleotides match TRBD1. Looked up from germline, CDR1 is GTSNPN and CDR2 is SVGIG (reference sequence). The CDR3 is 15 residues long. Unmatched junction bases numbered 4, after V lost 0 bases and J lost 5 bases. In DNA, the CDR3 is TGTGCCTGGAGTGTCCCCGGGACAGGGAATGAAAAACTGTTTTTT. It is translated as CAWSVPGTGNEKLFF.

The V call is TRBV5-1, the J call TRBJ2-5, with 8 bases matching TRBD2. The CDR3 is made up of 14 amino acids. V was pared by 4 bases and J by 4 bases, with 6 bases of the junction left unmatched. Looked up from germline, CDR1 is SGHRS and CDR2 is YFSETQ. The CDR3 nucleotides read TGCGCCAGCAGCCCCTGGACTAGCAGAGAGACCCAGTACTTC. Protein product: CASSPWTSRETQYF.

This clone was recorded a few times. This sequence joins TRBV2 and TRBJ2-7; D ambiguous. The V end was cut by 6 bases, the J end by 6 bases, with 9 bases between. In germline, CDR1 is SNHLY, CDR2 FYNNEI. The CDR3 is 11 amino acids. The CDR3 bases are TGTGCCAGCAGCCCCTATCTCGAGCAGTACGTC. It encodes CASSPYLEQYV.

The chain is built from TRBV6-1 and TRBJ2-7; 8 positions match TRBD2. The V and J ends lost 2 bases and 7 bases, in that order; junction bases with no gene match: 7. This CDR3 is 14 amino acids long. Germline V CDR1 and CDR2: MNHNS, SASEGT. The CDR3 protein is CASSEREGTAEQYV. The DNA of the CDR3 is TGTGCCAGCAGTGAACGGGAGGGGACGGCGGAGCAGTACGTC.

The V and J genes are TRBV6-5 and TRBJ2-2, with D perhaps matching TRBD2 (7 bases). Trimming left V 8 bases short and J 4 bases short, with 14 bases between. Germline lookup yields CDR1 MNHEY and CDR2 SVGAGI. The CDR3 extends over 14 amino acids. The CDR3 DNA follows: TGTGCCAGCCAAAAGGGGGGGGTCACCGGGGAGCTGTTTTTT. It encodes CASQKGGVTGELFF.

Written as DNA, the CDR3 is TGTGCCAGCAGCTTGCGGACTCTGGGACTAGCGGCCTCCTACGAGCAGTACGTC. It specifies CASSLRTLGLAASYEQYV. This chain uses TRBV5-4 with TRBJ2-7; TRBD2 agrees at 11 bases. Per the germline V gene, CDR1 is SGHNT and CDR2 is YYREEE (reference sequence). This CDR3 has 18 residues. Unmatched junction bases numbered 9, after V lost 1 base and J lost 0 bases.

This clone was picked up a small number of times. This chain joins TRBV19 and TRBJ1-1, with D possibly being TRBD1 (5 bases). There are 12 residues in the CDR3. The germline V gene encodes CDR1 LNHDA and CDR2 SQIVND (reference sequence). V was cut by 5 bases and J by 5 bases, with 9 bases left in between. CDR3 nucleotides: TGTGCCAGTAGTTGGGGGGGGACTGAAGCTTTCTTT. Its translation is CASSWGGTEAFF.

The chain links TRBV6-6 to TRBJ1-5, with D unclear. This CDR3 has 14 residues. The germline V gene has CDR1 MNHNY and CDR2 SVGAGI (reference sequence). V was trimmed by 5 bases and J by 0 bases, leaving 8 bases between them. The CDR3 region has the DNA TGTGCCAGCAGTGGCCAGTATAGCAATCAGCCCCAGCATTTT. Amino acids: CASSGQYSNQPQHF.

The rearrangement links TRBV9 to TRBJ1-4; 8 bases align to TRBD1. CDR1 SGDLS and CDR2 YYNGEE come from the germline V gene. V trimming: 3 bases; J trimming: 7 bases; junction bases outside the gene matches: 5. The CDR3 has 14 residues. CDR3 region: CASSGTGTGEKLFF. CDR3 nucleotide sequence: TGTGCCAGCAGCGGGACAGGGACGGGTGAAAAACTGTTTTTT.

The chain links TRBV29-1 to TRBJ2-1; no firm D call. Trimming removed 1 base at V and 8 bases at J, with 21 bases between. Looked up from germline, CDR1 is SQVTM and CDR2 is ANQGSEA. This CDR3 has 16 amino acids. In nucleotides, the CDR3 is TGCAGCGTTGAAGGCTCCGGGTGGTTGGTGGTCCATGAGCAGTTCTTC. Residues: CSVEGSGWLVVHEQFF.